The rows below give T cell receptor beta chains drawn from one sample of a study of blood T cell repertoires in COVID-19. The data were produced by immunoSEQ multiplex PCR, yet TCRdb's version contains in-frame clones alone and is incomplete. The sample carries 130,000 to 150,000 clones, 88% recorded once. Sequenced sample: peripheral blood. The receptors derive from a human donor in a cohort sampled during active COVID-19. CDR3s include the opening cysteine and the closing phenylalanine or tryptophan. A D gene is named only where the DNA matches it firmly. A row's size may be missing; if present it is once, few, many or a size class.

j_gene | abundance | v_gene | d_gene | CDR3aa | CDR3nt
TRBJ2-3 | . | TRBV4-1 | TRBD2 | CASRVSGIADTQYF | TGCGCCAGCAGGGTTAGCGGGATAGCAGATACGCAGTATTTT
TRBJ2-2 | . | TRBV2 | . | CASSQVQGNTGELFF | TGTGCCAGCAGCCAGGTACAGGGAAACACCGGGGAGCTGTTTTTT
TRBJ2-7 | . | TRBV3-1/TRBV3-2 | TRBD1 | CASSRFRRGTGGEQYF | TGTGCCAGCAGCCGCTTTAGACGAGGGACAGGGGGAGAGCAGTACTTC
TRBJ2-1 | . | TRBV19 | TRBD2 | CASSIMAGANEQFF | TGTGCCAGTAGTATTATGGCGGGAGCAAATGAGCAGTTCTTC
TRBJ1-5 | . | TRBV28 | . | CASSLGGISNQPQHF | TGTGCCAGCAGTTTAGGAGGGATTAGCAATCAGCCCCAGCATTTT
TRBJ1-2 | . | TRBV5-6 | TRBD1 | CASSLTPGGGYGYTF | TGTGCCAGCAGCTTGACGCCAGGGGGCGGCTATGGCTACACCTTC
TRBJ2-7 | . | TRBV27 | TRBD2 | CASRRGEAYEQYF | TGTGCCAGCAGACGGGGGGAGGCGTACGAGCAGTACTTC
TRBJ1-1 | . | TRBV30 | . | CAWTPRGVNTEAFF | TGTGCCTGGACCCCCCGCGGCGTGAACACTGAAGCTTTCTTT
TRBJ2-7 | . | TRBV3-1/TRBV3-2 | . | CASSQAGRDYEQYF | TGTGCCAGCAGCCAAGCGGGTCGGGACTACGAGCAGTACTTC
TRBJ2-7 | . | TRBV19 | . | CASHGTSHYEQYF | TGTGCCAGCCACGGGACTTCACACTACGAGCAGTACTTC
TRBJ2-7 | . | TRBV19 | . | CASSAGQTYEQYF | TGTGCCAGTAGTGCGGGACAGACCTACGAGCAGTACTTC
TRBJ2-1 | . | TRBV5-1 | . | CASSLVPGDSYEQFF | TGCGCCAGCAGCTTGGTGCCGGGAGATAGCTATGAGCAGTTCTTC
TRBJ2-1 | . | TRBV27 | . | CASSLLRSGNEQFF | TGTGCCAGCAGTTTATTGAGGTCGGGAAATGAGCAGTTCTTC
TRBJ2-7 | . | TRBV2 | TRBD2 | CASSRLAGVSYEQYF | TGTGCCAGCAGTCGGTTGGCGGGAGTCTCCTACGAGCAGTACTTC
TRBJ2-7 | . | TRBV3-1/TRBV3-2 | . | CASSQAYEYEQYF | TGTGCCAGCAGCCAAGCCTATGAATACGAGCAGTACTTC
TRBJ2-3 | . | TRBV3-1/TRBV3-2 | . | CASSRQGAGPQDTQYF | TGTGCCAGCAGCCGACAAGGGGCTGGGCCTCAAGATACGCAGTATTTT
TRBJ2-7 | . | TRBV7-9 | TRBD2 | CASSPSGGPYEQYF | TGTGCCAGCAGCCCAAGCGGGGGACCATACGAGCAGTACTTC
TRBJ2-1 | . | TRBV30 | TRBD2 | CAWRDFAGRTYNEQFF | TGTGCCTGGAGGGATTTCGCCGGGAGGACCTACAATGAGCAGTTCTTC
TRBJ2-3 | . | TRBV24-1 | TRBD2 | CATSDGTSGRDTQYF | TGTGCCACCAGTGACGGGACTAGCGGGAGAGATACGCAGTATTTT
TRBJ1-5 | . | TRBV5-8 | TRBD1 | CASSFTGDLNQPQHF | TGTGCCAGCAGCTTCACAGGGGACTTGAATCAGCCCCAGCATTTT
TRBJ1-6 | . | TRBV6-4 | . | CASSETHDRASPLHF | TGTGCCAGCAGTGAGACACATGACAGAGCCTCACCCCTCCACTTT
TRBJ2-7 | . | TRBV25-1 | TRBD1 | CASSEKGTGSYEQYF | TGTGCCAGCAGTGAAAAGGGGACAGGGTCCTACGAGCAGTACTTC
TRBJ1-2 | . | TRBV19 | . | CASSIVGGSYGYTF | TGTGCCAGTAGTATCGTCGGGGGGTCCTATGGCTACACCTTC
TRBJ2-7 | . | TRBV20-1 | TRBD1 | CSARQGLEQYF | TGCAGTGCAAGACAGGGGTTGGAGCAGTACTTC
TRBJ2-7 | . | TRBV6-5 | . | CATSRGQSYEQYF | TGTGCCACCTCACGAGGACAGTCCTACGAGCAGTACTTC
TRBJ2-7 | . | TRBV4-1 | . | CASSQGSPGYEQYF | TGCGCCAGCAGCCAAGGGTCCCCAGGCTACGAGCAGTACTTC
TRBJ2-1 | . | TRBV5-6 | TRBD1 | CASSLLQGARYNEQFF | TGTGCCAGCAGCTTGTTACAGGGGGCGCGTTACAATGAGCAGTTCTTC
TRBJ1-3 | . | TRBV6-5 | . | CASSLTVTGNTIYF | TGTGCCAGCAGTCTGACAGTTACTGGAAACACCATATATTTT
TRBJ2-1 | once | TRBV20-1 | TRBD2 | CSASLGGRGIRGYNEQFF | TGCAGTGCTAGTCTTGGGGGGAGGGGTATTCGGGGCTACAATGAGCAGTTCTTC
TRBJ2-7 | . | TRBV6-6 | TRBD1 | CASSRGTGESYEQYF | TGTGCCAGCAGCCGAGGGACAGGGGAATCCTACGAGCAGTACTTC
TRBJ1-2 | . | TRBV30 | TRBD1 | CAWAMTGNYGYTF | TGTGCCTGGGCTATGACAGGGAACTATGGCTACACCTTC
TRBJ1-6 | once | TRBV4-1 | . | CASSHPSDRAYNSPLHF | TGCGCCAGCAGCCACCCTAGCGACAGAGCCTATAATTCACCCCTCCACTTT
TRBJ2-7 | . | TRBV29-1 | . | CSVVTAYEQYF | TGCAGCGTTGTTACAGCCTACGAGCAGTACTTC
TRBJ1-2 | few | TRBV14 | TRBD1 | CASRPQGSSYGYTF | TGTGCCAGCAGACCACAGGGGTCCTCCTATGGCTACACCTTC
TRBJ1-2 | . | TRBV18 | . | CASSQTGERYGYTF | TGTGCCAGCTCACAAACCGGGGAGAGATATGGCTACACCTTC
TRBJ2-7 | . | TRBV5-1 | TRBD2 | CASSLRTSGSYEQYF | TGCGCCAGCAGCTTACGGACTAGCGGCTCCTACGAGCAGTACTTC
TRBJ1-4 | . | TRBV19 | TRBD1 | CASSIGTVNEKLFF | TGTGCCAGTAGTATCGGGACAGTTAATGAAAAACTGTTTTTT
TRBJ2-3 | . | TRBV7-9 | . | CASEWGMGEEDTQYF | TGTGCCAGCGAATGGGGGATGGGGGAGGAAGATACGCAGTATTTT
TRBJ2-1 | . | TRBV4-1 | TRBD2 | CASSRPSGSSYNEQFF | TGCGCCAGCAGCCGGCCTAGCGGATCCTCCTACAATGAGCAGTTCTTC
TRBJ2-7 | . | TRBV7-2 | . | CASSSTRQTYEQYF | TGTGCCAGCAGCTCGACCAGACAAACCTACGAGCAGTACTTC
TRBJ2-7 | . | TRBV5-1 | TRBD2 | CASSFSGNSYEQYF | TGCGCCAGCAGCTTTAGCGGGAATTCCTACGAGCAGTACTTC
TRBJ2-7 | . | TRBV18 | . | CASSPGGRPYEQYF | TGTGCCAGCTCACCAGGGGGGAGGCCCTACGAGCAGTACTTC
TRBJ2-1 | . | TRBV7-2 | TRBD2 | CASSLERGFREQFF | TGTGCCAGCAGCTTAGAGCGGGGATTTAGAGAGCAGTTCTTC
TRBJ2-5 | . | TRBV20-1 | TRBD2 | CSASGLAGSETQYF | TGCAGTGCTAGTGGTCTAGCGGGGAGTGAGACCCAGTACTTC
TRBJ2-3 | . | TRBV6-5 | TRBD1 | CASSYSQGRDTQYF | TGTGCCAGCAGTTACTCACAGGGGAGAGATACGCAGTATTTT
TRBJ2-7 | . | TRBV7-6 | TRBD1 | CASSLAPGQGVEQYF | TGTGCCAGCAGCTTAGCACCCGGACAGGGGGTCGAGCAGTACTTC